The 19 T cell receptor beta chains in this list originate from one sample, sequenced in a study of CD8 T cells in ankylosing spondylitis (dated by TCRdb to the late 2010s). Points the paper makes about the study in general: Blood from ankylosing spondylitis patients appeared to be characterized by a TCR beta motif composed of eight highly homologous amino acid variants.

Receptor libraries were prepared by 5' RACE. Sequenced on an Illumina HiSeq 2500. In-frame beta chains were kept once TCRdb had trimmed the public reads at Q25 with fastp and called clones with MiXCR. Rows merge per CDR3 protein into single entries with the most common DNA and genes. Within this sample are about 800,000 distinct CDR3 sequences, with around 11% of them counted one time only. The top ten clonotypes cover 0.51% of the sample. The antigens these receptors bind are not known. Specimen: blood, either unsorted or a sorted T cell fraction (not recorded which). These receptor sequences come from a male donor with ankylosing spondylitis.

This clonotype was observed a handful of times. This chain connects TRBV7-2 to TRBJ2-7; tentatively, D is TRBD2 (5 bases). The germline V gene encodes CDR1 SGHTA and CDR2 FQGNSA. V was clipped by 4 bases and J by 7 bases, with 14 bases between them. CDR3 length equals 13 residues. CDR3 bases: TGTGCCAGCAGCTCCTCATGGAGCGGAGAGCAGTACTTC. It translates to CASSSSWSGEQYF.

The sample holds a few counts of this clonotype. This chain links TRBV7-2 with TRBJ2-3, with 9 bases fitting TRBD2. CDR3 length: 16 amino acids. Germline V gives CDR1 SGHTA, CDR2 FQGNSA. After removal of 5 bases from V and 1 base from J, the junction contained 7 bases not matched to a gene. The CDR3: CASSERTSARTDTQYF. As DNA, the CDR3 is TGTGCCAGCAGCGAGAGGACTAGCGCACGCACAGATACGCAGTATTTT. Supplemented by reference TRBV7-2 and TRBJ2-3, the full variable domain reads GAGVSQSPSNKVTEKGKDVELRCDPISGHTALYWYRQSLGQGLEFLIYFQGNSAPDKSGLPSDRFSAERTGGSVSTLTIQRTQQEDSAVYLCASSERTSARTDTQYFGPGTRLTVL.

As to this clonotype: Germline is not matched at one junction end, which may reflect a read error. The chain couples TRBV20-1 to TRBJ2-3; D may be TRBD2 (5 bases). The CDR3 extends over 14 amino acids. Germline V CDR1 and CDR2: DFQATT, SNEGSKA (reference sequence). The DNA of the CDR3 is TGCAGTGCTAGAAACCTTGGGAGCACAGATATGCAGTATTTT. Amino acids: CSARNLGSTDMQYF.

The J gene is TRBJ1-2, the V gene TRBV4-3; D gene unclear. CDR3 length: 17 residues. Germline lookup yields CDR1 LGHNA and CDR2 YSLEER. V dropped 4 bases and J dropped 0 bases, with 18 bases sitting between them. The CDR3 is CASSPLWGSFPNYGYTF. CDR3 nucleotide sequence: TGCGCCAGCAGCCCATTGTGGGGATCCTTTCCTAACTATGGCTACACCTTC.

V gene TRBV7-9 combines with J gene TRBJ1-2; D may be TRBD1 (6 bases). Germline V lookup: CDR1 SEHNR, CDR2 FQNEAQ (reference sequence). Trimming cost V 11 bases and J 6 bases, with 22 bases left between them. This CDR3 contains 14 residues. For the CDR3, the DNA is TGTGCCGGATCTCGGGGGCAGGTAGACAATGGCTACACCTTC. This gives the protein CAGSRGQVDNGYTF. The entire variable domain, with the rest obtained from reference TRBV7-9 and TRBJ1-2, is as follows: DTGVSQNPRHKITKRGQNVTFRCDPISEHNRLYWYRQTLGQGPEFLTYFQNEAQLEKSRLLSDRFSAERPKGSFSTLEIQRTEQGDSAMYLCAGSRGQVDNGYTFGSGTRLTVV.

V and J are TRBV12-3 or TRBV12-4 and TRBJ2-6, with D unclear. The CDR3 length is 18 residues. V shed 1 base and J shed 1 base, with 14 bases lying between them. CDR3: CASSLDYSWGSGANVLTF. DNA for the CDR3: TGTGCCAGCAGTTTAGACTATTCGTGGGGATCTGGGGCCAACGTCCTGACTTTC.

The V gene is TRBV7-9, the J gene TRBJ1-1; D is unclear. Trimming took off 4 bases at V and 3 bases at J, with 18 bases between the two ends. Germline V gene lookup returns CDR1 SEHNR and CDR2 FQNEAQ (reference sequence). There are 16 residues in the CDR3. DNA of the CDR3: TGTGCCAGCAGCTCCGACCGGCGGACGTGGGACACTGAAGCTTTCTTT. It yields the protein CASSSDRRTWDTEAFF.

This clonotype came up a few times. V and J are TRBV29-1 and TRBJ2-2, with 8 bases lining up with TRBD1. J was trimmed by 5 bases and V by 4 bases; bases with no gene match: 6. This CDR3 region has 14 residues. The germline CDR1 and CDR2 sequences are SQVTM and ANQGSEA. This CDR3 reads CSVGGQGGTGELFF. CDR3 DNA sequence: TGCAGCGTTGGAGGACAGGGTGGTACCGGGGAGCTGTTTTTT.

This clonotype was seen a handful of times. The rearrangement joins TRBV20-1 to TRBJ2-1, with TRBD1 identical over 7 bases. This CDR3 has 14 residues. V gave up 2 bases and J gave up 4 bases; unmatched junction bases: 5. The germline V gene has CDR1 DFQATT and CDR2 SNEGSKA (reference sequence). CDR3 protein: CSARKGASYNEQFF. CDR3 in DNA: TGCAGTGCTAGAAAGGGGGCTTCTTACAATGAGCAGTTCTTC.

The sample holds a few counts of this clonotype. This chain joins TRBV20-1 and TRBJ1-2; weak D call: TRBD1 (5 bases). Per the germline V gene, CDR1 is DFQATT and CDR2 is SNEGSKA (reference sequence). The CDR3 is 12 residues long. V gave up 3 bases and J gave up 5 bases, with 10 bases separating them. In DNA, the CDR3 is TGCAGTGCTAGGACAGCAGATTATGGCTACACCTTC. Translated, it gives CSARTADYGYTF.

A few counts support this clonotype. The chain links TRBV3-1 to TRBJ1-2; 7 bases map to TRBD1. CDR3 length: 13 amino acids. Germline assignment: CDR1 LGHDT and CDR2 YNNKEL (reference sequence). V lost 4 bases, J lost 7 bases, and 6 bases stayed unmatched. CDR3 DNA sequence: TGTGCCAGCAGCCCGAGGGGGCAGGGTGGCTACACCTTC. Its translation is CASSPRGQGGYTF.

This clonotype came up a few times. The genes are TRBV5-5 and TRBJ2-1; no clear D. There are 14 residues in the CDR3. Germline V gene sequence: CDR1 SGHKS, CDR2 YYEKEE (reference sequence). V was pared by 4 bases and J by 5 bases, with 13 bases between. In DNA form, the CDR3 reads TGTGCCAGCAGCCTTGGACGGACGCACAATGAGCAGTTCTTC. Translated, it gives CASSLGRTHNEQFF.

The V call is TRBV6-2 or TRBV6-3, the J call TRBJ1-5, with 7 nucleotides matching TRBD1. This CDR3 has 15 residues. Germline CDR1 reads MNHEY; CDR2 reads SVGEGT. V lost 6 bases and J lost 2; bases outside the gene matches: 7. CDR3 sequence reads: CASRSAGGGNQPQHF. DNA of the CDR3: TGTGCCAGCAGGTCCGCAGGGGGAGGCAATCAGCCCCAGCATTTT.

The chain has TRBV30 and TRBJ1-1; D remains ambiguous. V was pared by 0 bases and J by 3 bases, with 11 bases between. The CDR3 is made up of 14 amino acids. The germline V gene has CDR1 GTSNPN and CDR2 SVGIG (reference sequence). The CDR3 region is CAWSVLGIYTEAFF. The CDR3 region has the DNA TGTGCCTGGAGTGTATTGGGGATATACACTGAAGCTTTCTTT.

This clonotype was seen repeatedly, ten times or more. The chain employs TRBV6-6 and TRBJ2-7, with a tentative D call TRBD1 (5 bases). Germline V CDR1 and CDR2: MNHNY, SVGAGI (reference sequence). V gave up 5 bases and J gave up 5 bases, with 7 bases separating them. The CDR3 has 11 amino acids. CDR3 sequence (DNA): TGTGCCAGCAGTCCCAGGGACGAGCAGTACTTC. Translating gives CASSPRDEQYF.

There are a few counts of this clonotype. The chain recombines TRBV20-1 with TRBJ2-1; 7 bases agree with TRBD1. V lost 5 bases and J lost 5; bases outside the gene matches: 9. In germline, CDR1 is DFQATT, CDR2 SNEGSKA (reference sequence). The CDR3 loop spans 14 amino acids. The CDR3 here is CSAGKGAWDNEQFF. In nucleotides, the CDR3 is TGCAGTGCTGGCAAGGGGGCTTGGGACAATGAGCAGTTCTTC.

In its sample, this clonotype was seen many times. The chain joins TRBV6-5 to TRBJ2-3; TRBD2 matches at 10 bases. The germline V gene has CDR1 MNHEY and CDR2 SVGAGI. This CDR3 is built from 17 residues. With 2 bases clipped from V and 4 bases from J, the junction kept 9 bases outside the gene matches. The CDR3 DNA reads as TGTGCCAGCAGTTACCGGCTAGCGGGAGCGGGTGCAGATACGCAGTATTTT. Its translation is CASSYRLAGAGADTQYF.

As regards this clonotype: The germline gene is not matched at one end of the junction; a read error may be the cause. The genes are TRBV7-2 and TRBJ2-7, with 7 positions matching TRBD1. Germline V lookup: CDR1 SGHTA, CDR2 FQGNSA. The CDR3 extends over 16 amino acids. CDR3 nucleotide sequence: TGTGTCAGCAGCCGAACGCGACAGGGAAGCTCCTACGAGCAGTACTTC. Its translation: CVSSRTRQGSSYEQYF.

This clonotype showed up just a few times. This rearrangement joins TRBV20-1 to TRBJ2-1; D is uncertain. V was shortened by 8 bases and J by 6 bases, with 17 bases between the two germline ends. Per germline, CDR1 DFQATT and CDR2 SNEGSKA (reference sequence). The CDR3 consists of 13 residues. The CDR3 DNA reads TGCAGTTACGAGGTCCCGTCTTCCAATGAGCAGTTCTTC. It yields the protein CSYEVPSSNEQFF.